One TCR beta chain is described in this entry. As yet, its antigen is unknown. TCRdb independently ran MiXCR on the 5' RACE reads; one entry per CDR3 protein. The table has roughly 310,000 distinct CDR3 sequences, about 16% seen once. The sample belongs to a study of T-cell memory formation after mild COVID-19. In germline, CDR1 is MDHEN, CDR2 SYDVKM. The CDR3 spans 19 residues. Trimming at V came to 7 bases and at J to 2 bases, leaving 20 bases not matched to a gene. Study outcomes and limitations: Mainly CM and EM harbored the contracting CD4+ clones; mainly EMRA harbored the CD8+ ones.

The sequence derives from a man younger than 35 who had mild COVID-19 (a few samples of this study predate the infection). Cell type and time point are not known. What was sequenced was PBMCs or a T cell subset sorted from them (not recorded which). The chain combines TRBV28 with TRBJ1-2, with 9 bases fitting TRBD1. Here the CDR3 DNA reads TGTGCCAGCAATATATTTATAACCGGGACAGGGTTGTCAAACTATGGCTACACCTTC. Its protein is CASNIFITGTGLSNYGYTF.